A single sample gave rise to the 24 T cell receptor beta chains below, sequenced in a study of CD8+CD57+ T cells in acquired aplastic anemia. Patients sequenced had flow cytometry evidence of CD8+CD57+ cell expansion. Genomic DNA templated the TCR beta VDJ and CDR3 profiling. TCRdb used MiXCR to reprocess the reads, holding one entry per CDR3 protein. The sample shows approximately 130,000 distinct CDR3 sequences, 30% to 45% of them seen only once. The specimen was sorted CD4+, CD8+, or CD8+CD57+ T cells (not recorded which) from PBMCs. The receptors shown here come from a human donor with aplastic anemia.

Many counts were recorded for this clonotype. The CDR3 nucleotides are TGTGCCAGCAGCCGGACAAGGAATAATTCACCCCTCCACTTT. Its protein is CASSRTRNNSPLHF. The chain recombines TRBV3-1 with TRBJ1-6, with TRBD1 as a possible D gene (5 bases). The CDR3 has 14 amino acids. Trimming shortened V by 4 bases and J by 5 bases, and 9 bases separated the two germline ends. Germline CDR1 LGHDT, CDR2 YNNKEL (reference sequence).

This clonotype was observed many times. The chain employs TRBV5-8 and TRBJ2-3, with D hard to call. The CDR3 length is 14 residues. The germline CDR1 and CDR2 sequences are SGHTS and YDEGEE. The V end was cut by 5 bases, the J end by 3 bases, with 13 bases between. CDR3 DNA: TGTGCCAGCAGGTGGGCCGAGCCGACAGATACGCAGTATTTT. Amino acids: CASRWAEPTDTQYF.

At least ten counts were recorded for this clonotype. V usage is TRBV7-2 and J usage is TRBJ1-6; a possible D gene is TRBD1 (5 bases). V lost 3 bases and J lost 13, with 16 bases in between. Germline V gene lookup returns CDR1 SGHTA and CDR2 FQGNSA. The CDR3 runs to 14 residues. The CDR3 nucleotides are TGTGCCAGCAGCTTGGGGACGGAAAAAGGGCCCCTCCACTTT. Its translation is CASSLGTEKGPLHF.

This clonotype was counted between two and nine times. Being one base from a much bigger clone, this may be a read error. CDR3 DNA: TGTGCCAGCAGCTTAAATGGGACAGGGGCCGGGGAGCTGTTTTTT. Amino acid sequence: CASSLNGTGAGELFF. V is TRBV7-2 and J is TRBJ2-2; TRBD1 matches 10 bases. CDR1 is SGHTA and CDR2 is FQGNSA in the germline V gene. This CDR3 has 15 residues. V lost 2 bases, J lost 6 bases, and 3 bases stayed unmatched.

On this clonotype: At one of its ends the junction is not consistent with the germline gene, which may arise from a read error. The gene calls are TRBV29-1 and TRBJ2-5; the match to TRBD1 covers 10 bases. Germline CDR1 and CDR2: SQVTM and ANQGSEA. This CDR3 comprises 15 residues. CDR3: CSVEKGQGTEEAQYF. The DNA for the CDR3 is TGCAGCGTTGAGAAGGGACAGGGGACGGAAGAGGCCCAGTACTTC.

In this sample, this clonotype turned up once. The chain links TRBV15 to TRBJ2-1; 8 nucleotides align to TRBD2. The CDR3 is 17 amino acids. From germline, CDR1 is LNHNV and CDR2 YYDKDF (reference sequence). After removal of 0 bases from V and 2 bases from J, the junction contained 6 bases not matched to a gene. The CDR3 sequence is CATSREMAGGTYNEQFF. CDR3 nucleotide sequence: TGTGCCACCAGCAGAGAGATGGCGGGGGGTACCTACAATGAGCAGTTCTTC.

This clonotype was detected many times. The chain joins TRBV5-6 to TRBJ1-1; D not certain. Trimming took 3 bases from V and 0 from J, leaving 9 bases between them. Germline CDR1 SGHDT, CDR2 YYEEEE. The CDR3 runs 14 residues. This CDR3 reads CASSWRAVNTEAFF. For the CDR3, the DNA is TGTGCCAGCAGCTGGAGGGCGGTGAACACTGAAGCTTTCTTT.

This clonotype was detected many times. The rearrangement links TRBV3-1 to TRBJ2-7, with D possibly being TRBD1 or TRBD2 (6 bases each). This CDR3 comprises 15 residues. Trimming cost V 1 base and J 9 bases, with 19 bases left between them. Germline CDR1 LGHDT, CDR2 YNNKEL (reference sequence). The CDR3 loop reads CASSQVSGGTSGQYF. The CDR3 DNA sequence: TGTGCCAGCAGCCAAGTCAGCGGAGGGACATCGGGGCAGTACTTC.

By its share, this clonotype is medium-sized. The chain combines TRBV29-1 with TRBJ2-1, with a tentative D call TRBD2 (6 bases). V shed 6 bases and J shed 9 bases, with 15 bases lying between them. This CDR3 contains 12 residues. CDR1 is SQVTM, CDR2 ANQGSEA, per germline. CDR3: CSVLRGRGEQFF. The CDR3 DNA is TGCAGCGTATTGCGAGGGCGGGGTGAGCAGTTCTTC.

The gene calls are TRBV3-1 and TRBJ2-1, with unresolved D. The CDR3 extends over 16 amino acids. Deletions cut 0 bases from V and 0 bases from J, with 9 bases between. Per germline, CDR1 LGHDT and CDR2 YNNKEL (reference sequence). DNA for the CDR3: TGTGCCAGCAGCCAAGATACGGCTGCCTCCTACAATGAGCAGTTCTTC. Protein product: CASSQDTAASYNEQFF.

This chain uses TRBV29-1 with TRBJ1-2; D may be TRBD1 (6 bases). This CDR3 spans 13 amino acids. The germline CDR1 and CDR2 sequences are SQVTM and ANQGSEA. V was shortened by 6 bases and J by 4 bases, with 15 bases between the two germline ends. For the CDR3, the DNA is TGCAGCGTAGGAGATGGGGGCCTCTATGGCTACACCTTC. Translating gives CSVGDGGLYGYTF.

In its sample, this clonotype was seen many times. J is TRBJ2-7 and V is TRBV7-2; no reliable D call. CDR3 length equals 13 residues. Trimming shortened V by 3 bases and J by 3 bases, and 9 bases separated the two germline ends. Looked up from germline, CDR1 is SGHTA and CDR2 is FQGNSA. The CDR3 nucleotides are TGTGCCAGCAGCTTGCTAGGGATCTACGAGCAGTACTTC. It is translated as CASSLLGIYEQYF. Full variable domain (missing parts from reference TRBV7-2 and TRBJ2-7): GAGVSQSPSNKVTEKGKDVELRCDPISGHTALYWYRQSLGQGLEFLIYFQGNSAPDKSGLPSDRFSAERTGGSVSTLTIQRTQQEDSAVYLCASSLLGIYEQYFGPGTRLTVT.

This chain connects TRBV7-6 to TRBJ1-5, with 8 bases lining up with TRBD1. The CDR3 is made up of 13 amino acids. The germline CDR1 and CDR2 sequences are SGHVS and FNYEAQ. Losses at the gene ends were 5 bases for V and 6 bases for J; bases not matched to a gene: 3. The chain's CDR3 is CASSQGAGQPQHF. The CDR3 coding sequence is TGTGCCAGCAGCCAGGGGGCTGGTCAGCCCCAGCATTTT.

As for this clonotype: A clone one base away is much larger, so this may be a read error. V and J are TRBV6-1 and TRBJ2-1; 7 bases line up with TRBD1. Germline CDR1 MNHNS, CDR2 SASEGT. The CDR3 loop spans 13 amino acids. CDR3 bases: TGTGCCAGCACTCTAACAGGGGTCAATGAGCAGCTCTTC. This sequence encodes CASTLTGVNEQLF.

This chain connects TRBV20-1 to TRBJ2-3, with a weak D call TRBD2 (5 bases). Trimming stripped 3 bases from V and 8 bases from J, with 21 bases between. The CDR3 has 15 residues. CDR1 and CDR2 (germline): DFQATT, SNEGSKA (reference sequence). CDR3 sequence: CSARDSSKALGTQYF. The CDR3 nucleotides read TGCAGTGCTAGGGACTCATCGAAGGCCCTAGGTACGCAGTATTTT.

This clonotype was counted ten times or more. The chain is built from TRBV25-1 and TRBJ1-3, with a possible D match to TRBD1 (6 bases). Trimming pared 6 bases from V and 0 bases from J, leaving 12 bases between. CDR1 is MGHDK, CDR2 SYGVNS, per germline. This CDR3 is built from 15 residues. CDR3 loop: CASSQTGNSGNTIYF. In DNA form, the CDR3 reads TGTGCCAGCAGCCAGACAGGCAACTCTGGAAACACCATATATTTT.

At least ten counts were recorded for this clonotype. This chain uses TRBV6-1 with TRBJ1-5; TRBD1 is a possible D gene (5 bases). This CDR3 has 15 amino acids. The V gene lost 6 bases and the J gene lost 3 bases, with 15 bases spanning the gap. Germline loops: CDR1 MNHNS, CDR2 SASEGT. The CDR3 sequence: CASSRLGGINQPQHF. The CDR3 coding sequence is TGTGCCAGCAGCCGTTTGGGGGGGATCAATCAGCCCCAGCATTTT.

This clonotype was detected many times. J is TRBJ1-1 and V is TRBV19; 10 bases map to TRBD1. J gave up 4 bases and V 5 bases, and 1 base lay outside the gene matches. Germline-derived CDR1 and CDR2 are LNHDA and SQIVND (reference sequence). The CDR3 is 13 residues long. CDR3 sequence (DNA): TGTGCCAGTAGTCGGACAGGGGGCACTGAAGCTTTCTTT. Amino acid sequence: CASSRTGGTEAFF.

A note on this clonotype: Possible read error: a much larger clone is one base away. The CDR3 end shows no conserved phenylalanine or tryptophan, and so a read error is likely. The chain combines TRBV12-3 or TRBV12-4 with TRBJ1-1; no reliable D call. This CDR3 contains 11 residues. V lost 2 bases to trimming and J lost 9 bases, with 7 bases between them. The CDR3: CASSLSFKAFC. The CDR3 region has the DNA TGTGCCAGCAGTTTAAGCTTTAAAGCTTTCTGT.

This clonotype was counted ten times or more. The chain carries TRBV5-5 and TRBJ1-2; weak D call: TRBD1 (6 bases). This CDR3 is built from 15 residues. Deletions cut 4 bases from V and 2 bases from J, with 15 bases between. CDR1 and CDR2 from the germline V gene are SGHKS and YYEKEE (reference sequence). CDR3 amino acids: CASSPVWGANYGYTF. The CDR3 DNA reads as TGTGCCAGCAGCCCTGTATGGGGGGCCAACTATGGCTACACCTTC.

The J gene is TRBJ1-3, the V gene TRBV6-1; D is unclear. CDR3 length: 15 amino acids. Trimming left V 7 bases short and J 0 bases short, with 13 bases between. Per germline, CDR1 MNHNS and CDR2 SASEGT. The CDR3 region is CASTFSTGSGNTIYF. The DNA for the CDR3 is TGTGCCAGCACCTTTTCGACCGGCTCTGGAAACACCATATATTTT.

This clonotype was seen at least ten times. The rearrangement uses TRBV15 and TRBJ1-6; 7 positions match TRBD1. The CDR3 covers 14 residues. V trimming: 11 bases; J trimming: 7 bases; junction bases outside the gene matches: 11. Germline V gives CDR1 LNHNV, CDR2 YYDKDF (reference sequence). The CDR3, as DNA: TGTGCCTCGGGGACAGTCTTTCCAAATTCACCCCTCCACTTT. Translating it yields CASGTVFPNSPLHF.

On this clonotype: Germline is not matched at one junction end, which may reflect a read error. V usage is TRBV7-2 and J usage is TRBJ2-2; D unresolved. The CDR3 sequence is 13 residues long. CDR1 is SGHTA and CDR2 is FQGNSA in the germline V gene. The CDR3, as DNA: TGTGCCAGCAGCGTTTCGAATACCGGGGAGCTGTTTTTT. The encoded protein is CASSVSNTGELFF.

This clonotype was found a few times. V and J are TRBV29-1 and TRBJ2-3; 8 nucleotides line up with TRBD2. V gave up 4 bases and J gave up 2 bases; unmatched junction bases: 2. Germline V gives CDR1 SQVTM, CDR2 ANQGSEA. The CDR3 sequence is 13 residues long. The DNA of the CDR3 is TGCAGCGTTGCGGGGGGGATCACAGATACGCAGTATTTT. Translated, it gives CSVAGGITDTQYF.